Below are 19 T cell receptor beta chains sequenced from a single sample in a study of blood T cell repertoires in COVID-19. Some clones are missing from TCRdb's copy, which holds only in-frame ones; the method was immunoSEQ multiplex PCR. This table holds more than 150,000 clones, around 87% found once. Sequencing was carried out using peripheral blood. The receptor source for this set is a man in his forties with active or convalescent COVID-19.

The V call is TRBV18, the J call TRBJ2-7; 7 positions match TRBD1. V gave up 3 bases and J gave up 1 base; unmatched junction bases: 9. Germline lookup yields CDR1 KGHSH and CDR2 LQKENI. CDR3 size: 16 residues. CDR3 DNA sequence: TGTGCCAGCTCACCGGTAAGGGGGCCTACATCCTACGAGCAGTACTTC. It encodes CASSPVRGPTSYEQYF.

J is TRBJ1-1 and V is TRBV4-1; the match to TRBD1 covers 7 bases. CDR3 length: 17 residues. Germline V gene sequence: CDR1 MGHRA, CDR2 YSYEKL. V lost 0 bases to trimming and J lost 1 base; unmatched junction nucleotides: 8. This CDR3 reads CASSQEGGGPSNTEAFF. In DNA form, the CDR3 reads TGCGCCAGCAGCCAAGAAGGAGGGGGCCCATCGAACACTGAAGCTTTCTTT.

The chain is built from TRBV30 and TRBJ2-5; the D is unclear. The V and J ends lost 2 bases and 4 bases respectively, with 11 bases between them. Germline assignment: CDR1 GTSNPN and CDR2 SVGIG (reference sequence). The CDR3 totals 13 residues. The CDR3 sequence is CAWSLGLGETQYF. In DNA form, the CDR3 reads TGTGCCTGGAGTCTCGGGTTGGGAGAGACCCAGTACTTC. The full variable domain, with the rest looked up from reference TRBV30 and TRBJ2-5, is SQTIHQWPATLVQPVGSPLSLECTVEGTSNPNLYWYRQAAGRGLQLLFYSVGIGQISSEVPQNLSASRPQDRQFILSSKKLLLSDSGFYLCAWSLGLGETQYFGPGTRLLVL.

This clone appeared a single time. CDR3 amino acids: CASESGTNSYEQYF. In DNA form, the CDR3 reads TGTGCCAGCGAATCCGGGACTAATTCGTACGAGCAGTACTTC. The rearrangement joins TRBV28 to TRBJ2-7, with TRBD2 identical over 7 bases. The V gene end was trimmed by 8 bases and the J gene end by 4 bases; junction bases not matched to a gene: 11. Germline assignment: CDR1 MDHEN and CDR2 SYDVKM. The CDR3 has 14 residues.

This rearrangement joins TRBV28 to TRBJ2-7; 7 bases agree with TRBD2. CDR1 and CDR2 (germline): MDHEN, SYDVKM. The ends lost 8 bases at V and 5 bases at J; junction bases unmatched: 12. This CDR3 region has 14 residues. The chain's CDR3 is CASSSGGSKHEQYF. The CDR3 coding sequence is TGTGCCAGCTCCTCGGGGGGTTCCAAGCACGAGCAGTACTTC.

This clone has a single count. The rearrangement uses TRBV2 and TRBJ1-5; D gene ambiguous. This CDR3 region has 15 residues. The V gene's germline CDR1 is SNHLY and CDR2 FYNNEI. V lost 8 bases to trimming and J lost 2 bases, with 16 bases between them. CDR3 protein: CASSGEGLGNQPQHF. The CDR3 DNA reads TGTGCCAGCTCGGGTGAGGGTCTTGGCAATCAGCCCCAGCATTTT.

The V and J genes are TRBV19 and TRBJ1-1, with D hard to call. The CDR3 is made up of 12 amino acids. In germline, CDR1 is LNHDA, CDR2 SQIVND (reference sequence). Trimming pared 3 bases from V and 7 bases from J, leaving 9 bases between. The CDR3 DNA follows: TGTGCCAGTAGTATGCGGCGGAATGAAGCTTTCTTT. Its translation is CASSMRRNEAFF.

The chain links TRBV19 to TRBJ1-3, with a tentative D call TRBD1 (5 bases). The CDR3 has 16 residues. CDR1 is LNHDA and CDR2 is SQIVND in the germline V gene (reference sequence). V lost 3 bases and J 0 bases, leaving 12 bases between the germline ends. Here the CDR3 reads CASSIPGRLSGNTIYF. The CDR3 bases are TGTGCCAGTAGTATCCCAGGGCGCCTCTCTGGAAACACCATATATTTT. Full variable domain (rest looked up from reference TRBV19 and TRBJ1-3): DGGITQSPKYLFRKEGQNVTLSCEQNLNHDAMYWYRQDPGQGLRLIYYSQIVNDFQKGDIAEGYSVSREKKESFPLTVTSAQKNPTAFYLCASSIPGRLSGNTIYFGEGSWLTVV.

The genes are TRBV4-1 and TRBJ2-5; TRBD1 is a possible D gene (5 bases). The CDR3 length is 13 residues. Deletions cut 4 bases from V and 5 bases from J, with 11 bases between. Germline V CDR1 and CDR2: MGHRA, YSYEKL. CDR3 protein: CASSPRSGETQYF. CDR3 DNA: TGCGCCAGCAGCCCCCGATCAGGGGAGACCCAGTACTTC.

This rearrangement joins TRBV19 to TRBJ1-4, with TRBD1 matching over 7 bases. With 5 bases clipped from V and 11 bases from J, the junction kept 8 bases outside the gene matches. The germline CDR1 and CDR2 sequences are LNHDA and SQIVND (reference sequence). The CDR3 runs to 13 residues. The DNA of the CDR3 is TGTGCCAGTAGTCACAGGGGCAACGGGAAACTGTTTTTT. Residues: CASSHRGNGKLFF.

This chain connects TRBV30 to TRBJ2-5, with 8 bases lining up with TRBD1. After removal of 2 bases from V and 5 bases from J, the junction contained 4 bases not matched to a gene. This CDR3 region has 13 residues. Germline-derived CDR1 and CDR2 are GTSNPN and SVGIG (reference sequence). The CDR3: CAWSQGAWETQYF. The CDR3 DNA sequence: TGTGCCTGGAGTCAGGGGGCGTGGGAGACCCAGTACTTC.

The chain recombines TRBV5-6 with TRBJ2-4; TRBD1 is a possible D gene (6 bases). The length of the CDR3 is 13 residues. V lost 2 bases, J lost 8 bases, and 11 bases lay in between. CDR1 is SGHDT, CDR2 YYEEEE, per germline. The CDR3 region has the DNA TGTGCCAGCAGCTTATGGGGGCGAGACATTCAGTACTTC. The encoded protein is CASSLWGRDIQYF.

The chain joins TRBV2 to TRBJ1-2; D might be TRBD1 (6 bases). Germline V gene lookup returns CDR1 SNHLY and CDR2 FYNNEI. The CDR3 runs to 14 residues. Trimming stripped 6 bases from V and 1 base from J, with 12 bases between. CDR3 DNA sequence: TGTGCCAGCAGCCCCCGGACAGTTAACTATGGCTACACCTTC. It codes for CASSPRTVNYGYTF.

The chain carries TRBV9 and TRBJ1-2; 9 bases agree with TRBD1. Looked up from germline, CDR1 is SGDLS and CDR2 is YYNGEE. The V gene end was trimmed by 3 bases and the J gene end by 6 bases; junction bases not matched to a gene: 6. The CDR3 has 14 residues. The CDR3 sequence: CASSAGDREHGYTF. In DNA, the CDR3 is TGTGCCAGCAGCGCCGGGGACAGGGAACATGGCTACACCTTC.

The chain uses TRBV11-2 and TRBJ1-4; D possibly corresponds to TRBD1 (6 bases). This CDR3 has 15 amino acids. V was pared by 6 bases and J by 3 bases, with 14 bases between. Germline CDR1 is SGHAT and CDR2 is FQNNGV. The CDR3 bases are TGTGCCAGCAGTCCATGGGAGGGGGCTAATGAAAAACTGTTTTTT. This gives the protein CASSPWEGANEKLFF.

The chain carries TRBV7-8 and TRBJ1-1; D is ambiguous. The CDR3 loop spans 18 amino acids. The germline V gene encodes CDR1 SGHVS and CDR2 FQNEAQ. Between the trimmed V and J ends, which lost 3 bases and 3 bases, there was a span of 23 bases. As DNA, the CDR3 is TGTGCCAGCAGCTTTTGGTCGACCATGCAGGTGTCGTACACTGAAGCTTTCTTT. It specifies CASSFWSTMQVSYTEAFF.

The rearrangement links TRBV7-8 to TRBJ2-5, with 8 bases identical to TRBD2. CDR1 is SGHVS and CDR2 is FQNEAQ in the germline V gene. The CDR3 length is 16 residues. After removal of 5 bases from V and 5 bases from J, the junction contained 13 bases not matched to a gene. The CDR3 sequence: CASSPASGTSGETQYF. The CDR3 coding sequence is TGTGCCAGCAGCCCGGCATCCGGGACTAGTGGGGAGACCCAGTACTTC.

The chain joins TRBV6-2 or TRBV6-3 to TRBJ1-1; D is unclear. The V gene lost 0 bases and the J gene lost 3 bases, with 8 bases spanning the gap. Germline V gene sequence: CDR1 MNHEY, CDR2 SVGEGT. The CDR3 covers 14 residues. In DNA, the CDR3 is TGTGCCAGCAGTTACTCCGGGGATTACACTGAAGCTTTCTTT. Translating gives CASSYSGDYTEAFF.

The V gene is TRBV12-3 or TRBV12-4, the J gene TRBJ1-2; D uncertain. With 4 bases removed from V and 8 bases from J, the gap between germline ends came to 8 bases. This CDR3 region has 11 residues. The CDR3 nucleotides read TGTGCCAGCAGTTACCGGGGAGGCTACACCTTC. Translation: CASSYRGGYTF.